This T cell receptor (beta chain) derives from a study of T cells after yellow fever vaccination. Regarding the study as a whole: Abundant clonotypes from the bulk population could get into FACS-sorted repertoires as contaminants. A weaker but faster secondary response was observed, peaking on day 5 versus 15.

In its sample, this clonotype was seen many times. The target antigen is unknown. The TCR cDNA carried a universal primer site and UMIs from 5'RACE template switching. Each CDR3 protein is one row after TCRdb ran MiXCR on the 5' RACE reads. The profile covers around 100,000 distinct CDR3 sequences, with around 8.6% appearing a single time and roughly 27% taken by the ten largest. This CDR3 comprises 13 residues. The V end was cut by 6 bases, the J end by 4 bases, with 7 bases between. The source was CD8+ T cells sorted from PBMCs, collected 45 days after the yellow fever booster vaccination. This TCR was recovered from a man aged 30 to 39 who received the YFV17D yellow fever vaccine. The chain joins TRBV12-3 or TRBV12-4 to TRBJ2-6; D is ambiguous. CDR3 amino acids: CASSKSGANVLTF. The CDR3 bases are TGTGCCAGCAGCAAATCCGGGGCCAACGTCCTGACTTTC.